The clone carrying this T cell receptor beta chain occurred a few times. The target antigen is unknown. This CDR3 is built from 15 residues. J gave up 3 bases and V 0 bases, and 4 bases lay outside the gene matches. Germline V lookup: CDR1 DFQATT, CDR2 SNEGSKA (reference sequence). This sample is part of a study of CD8+CD57+ T cells in acquired aplastic anemia. At the level of the study: Across the sorted CD4+ and CD8+ cells, DNA amounts averaged about 3.2 ug. General observations from the study: With respect to CD8+ Simpson's diversity, patients and controls did not differ significantly. Roughly 30 was the count of CD8+ CDR3 sequences that patients shared with controls.

Genomic DNA provided the template from which TCR beta VDJ and CDR3 profiles were obtained. TCRdb re-analysed the reads in MiXCR, keeping a single row per CDR3 protein. The sample holds approximately 270,000 distinct CDR3 sequences, roughly 50% seen once. The TCR was taken from a human donor with severe aplastic anemia or a healthy control (not recorded which). The J gene is TRBJ2-3, the V gene TRBV20-1; 9 bases agree with TRBD2. The sample consisted of sorted CD4+, CD8+, or CD8+CD57+ T cells (not recorded which) from PBMCs. In DNA, the CDR3 is TGCAGTGCTAGAGATCGGGCGGGAGGGACAGATACGCAGTATTTT. It is translated as CSARDRAGGTDTQYF.